Listed below are T cell receptor beta chains from one sample, sequenced in a study of CD8+CD57+ T cells in acquired aplastic anemia. One entry per CDR3 protein, called by TCRdb with MiXCR from the reads. This table holds roughly 170,000 distinct CDR3 sequences, about half found once. Sequencing used sorted CD4+, CD8+, or CD8+CD57+ T cells (not recorded which) from PBMCs. These receptors came from a human donor with aplastic anemia. Each CDR3 is given with its conserved first and last residue. D genes are given only for firm matches. Only some rows state a clone size, as once, few, many or a class for expanded clones.

d_gene: TRBD2; j_gene: TRBJ2-3; abundance: few; len: 16; v_gene: TRBV6-2/TRBV6-3; CDR3aa: CASSYSDLRGGNTQYF; CDR3nt: TGTGCCAGCAGTTACTCGGATCTGCGGGGGGGAAATACGCAGTATTTT
d_gene: .; j_gene: TRBJ1-5; abundance: few; len: 14; v_gene: TRBV18; CDR3aa: CASSPTASKEPQHF; CDR3nt: TGTGCCAGCTCACCGACGGCCTCTAAGGAGCCCCAGCATTTT
d_gene: .; j_gene: TRBJ1-3; abundance: .; len: 12; v_gene: TRBV29-1; CDR3aa: CSADSEGNTIYF; CDR3nt: TGCAGCGCCGACAGTGAGGGAAACACCATATATTTT
d_gene: .; j_gene: TRBJ1-2; abundance: many; len: 15; v_gene: TRBV27; CDR3aa: CASSLSRGTVDGYTF; CDR3nt: TGTGCCAGCAGTTTGAGTAGAGGGACGGTCGATGGCTACACCTTC
d_gene: .; j_gene: TRBJ2-7; abundance: .; len: 13; v_gene: TRBV7-9; CDR3aa: CASSLKGAYEQYF; CDR3nt: TGTGCCAGCAGCTTAAAAGGGGCCTACGAGCAGTACTTC
d_gene: .; j_gene: TRBJ1-1; abundance: .; len: 14; v_gene: TRBV2; CDR3aa: CASRPSEGSTEAFF; CDR3nt: TGTGCCAGCCGTCCGTCGGAGGGGAGCACTGAAGCTTTCTTT
d_gene: .; j_gene: TRBJ1-1; abundance: many; len: 13; v_gene: TRBV6-1; CDR3aa: CASRATGFTEAFF; CDR3nt: TGTGCCAGCAGAGCTACAGGGTTCACTGAAGCTTTCTTT
d_gene: .; j_gene: TRBJ2-3; abundance: .; len: 12; v_gene: TRBV7-3; CDR3aa: CASTELLGTQYF; CDR3nt: TGTGCCAGCACCGAACTCTTGGGTACGCAGTATTTT
d_gene: TRBD2; j_gene: TRBJ2-3; abundance: .; len: 16; v_gene: TRBV10-3; CDR3aa: CAIRSNSGGPLHTQYF; CDR3nt: TGTGCCATCAGAAGTAATAGCGGGGGGCCACTTCACACGCAGTATTTT
d_gene: TRBD2; j_gene: TRBJ2-7; abundance: .; len: 15; v_gene: TRBV3-1; CDR3aa: CASSLKRGLPYEQYF; CDR3nt: TGTGCCAGCAGCCTTAAGCGGGGGTTACCCTACGAGCAGTACTTC
d_gene: TRBD1; j_gene: TRBJ1-4; abundance: few; len: 14; v_gene: TRBV25-1; CDR3aa: CASSGQGAVVELFF; CDR3nt: TGTGCCAGCAGTGGTCAGGGGGCTGTGGTAGAACTGTTTTTT
d_gene: .; j_gene: TRBJ2-7; abundance: .; len: 14; v_gene: TRBV11-2; CDR3aa: CASSAGAGSYEQYF; CDR3nt: TGTGCCAGCAGCGCAGGGGCAGGCTCCTACGAGCAGTACTTC
d_gene: TRBD1; j_gene: TRBJ2-7; abundance: many; len: 15; v_gene: TRBV13; CDR3aa: CASRFRGQGLGEQYF; CDR3nt: TGTGCCAGCAGGTTCAGGGGACAGGGTCTCGGCGAGCAGTACTTC
d_gene: .; j_gene: TRBJ2-7; abundance: .; len: 14; v_gene: TRBV2; CDR3aa: CASGVPIPPYEQYF; CDR3nt: TGTGCCAGCGGGGTCCCGATCCCACCCTACGAGCAGTACTTC
d_gene: .; j_gene: TRBJ2-7; abundance: many; len: 14; v_gene: TRBV20-1; CDR3aa: CSARNRAGLYEQYF; CDR3nt: TGCAGTGCTAGAAACAGGGCCGGGTTGTACGAGCAGTACTTC
d_gene: TRBD2; j_gene: TRBJ2-1; abundance: .; len: 17; v_gene: TRBV11-2; CDR3aa: CANSLGTSGGAGNEQFF; CDR3nt: TGTGCCAACAGCTTAGGGACTAGCGGGGGGGCAGGGAATGAGCAGTTCTTC
d_gene: .; j_gene: TRBJ1-1; abundance: .; len: 14; v_gene: TRBV19; CDR3aa: CASKVPGARTEAFF; CDR3nt: TGTGCCAGTAAAGTACCAGGGGCGAGGACTGAAGCTTTCTTT
d_gene: .; j_gene: TRBJ1-6; abundance: .; len: 13; v_gene: TRBV20-1; CDR3aa: CSARGEGNSPLHF; CDR3nt: TGCAGTGCTAGGGGGGAGGGAAATTCACCCCTCCACTTT
d_gene: .; j_gene: TRBJ1-5; abundance: many; len: 16; v_gene: TRBV4-1; CDR3aa: CASSQDGQYSNQPQHF; CDR3nt: TGCGCCAGCAGCCAAGACGGGCAATATAGCAATCAGCCCCAGCATTTT
d_gene: .; j_gene: TRBJ2-1; abundance: .; len: 14; v_gene: TRBV5-8; CDR3aa: CASAGPSSYNEQFF; CDR3nt: TGTGCCAGCGCCGGGCCAAGCTCCTACAATGAGCAGTTCTTC
d_gene: .; j_gene: TRBJ2-5; abundance: .; len: 14; v_gene: TRBV7-6; CDR3aa: CASSLAGGRGTQYF; CDR3nt: TGTGCCAGCAGCTTAGCGGGGGGGCGTGGGACCCAGTACTTC
d_gene: .; j_gene: TRBJ2-3; abundance: few; len: 13; v_gene: TRBV24-1; CDR3aa: CATSDPVLDTQYF; CDR3nt: TGTGCCACCAGTGATCCCGTATTGGATACGCAGTATTTT
d_gene: TRBD1; j_gene: TRBJ2-5; abundance: once; len: 15; v_gene: TRBV20-1; CDR3aa: CSAGPGQGHGETQYF; CDR3nt: TGCAGTGCTGGCCCGGGACAGGGTCATGGGGAGACCCAGTACTTC
d_gene: TRBD1; j_gene: TRBJ2-2; abundance: few; len: 13; v_gene: TRBV2; CDR3aa: CASSGQGSGELFF; CDR3nt: TGTGCCAGCAGCGGACAGGGATCAGGGGAGCTGTTTTTT
d_gene: .; j_gene: TRBJ2-5; abundance: .; len: 15; v_gene: TRBV15; CDR3aa: CATSRDGGSMETQYF; CDR3nt: TGTGCCACCAGCAGAGACGGTGGAAGCATGGAGACCCAGTACTTC
d_gene: TRBD1; j_gene: TRBJ2-3; abundance: .; len: 11; v_gene: TRBV20-1; CDR3aa: CSGQGSDTQYF; CDR3nt: TGCAGTGGACAGGGGTCAGATACGCAGTATTTT
d_gene: .; j_gene: TRBJ1-2; abundance: many; len: 14; v_gene: TRBV9; CDR3aa: CASSADGGNYGYTF; CDR3nt: TGTGCCAGCAGCGCGGACGGCGGGAACTATGGCTACACCTTC
d_gene: TRBD2; j_gene: TRBJ2-3; abundance: many; len: 15; v_gene: TRBV20-1; CDR3aa: CSARATSGGAVTQYF; CDR3nt: TGCAGTGCCAGGGCAACTAGCGGGGGGGCCGTTACGCAGTATTTT
d_gene: .; j_gene: TRBJ1-5; abundance: once; len: 12; v_gene: TRBV24-1; CDR3aa: CATSDFWETQHF; CDR3nt: TGTGCCACCAGTGATTTTTGGGAGACCCAGCATTTT
d_gene: TRBD2; j_gene: TRBJ2-1; abundance: once; len: 15; v_gene: TRBV14; CDR3aa: CASSPSGGAANEQFF; CDR3nt: TGTGCCAGCAGCCCCAGCGGGGGGGCCGCCAATGAGCAGTTCTTC
d_gene: .; j_gene: TRBJ1-1; abundance: few; len: 15; v_gene: TRBV5-6; CDR3aa: CASSLGPGQNTEAFF; CDR3nt: TGTGCCAGCAGCTTAGGGCCGGGACAAAACACTGAAGCTTTCTTT
d_gene: .; j_gene: TRBJ2-5; abundance: .; len: 12; v_gene: TRBV29-1; CDR3aa: CSVVANQETQYF; CDR3nt: TGCAGCGTTGTAGCGAATCAAGAGACCCAGTACTTC
d_gene: TRBD1; j_gene: TRBJ1-5; abundance: .; len: 11; v_gene: TRBV28; CDR3aa: CASSPQGSQHF; CDR3nt: TGTGCCAGCAGTCCACAGGGGTCCCAGCATTTT
d_gene: .; j_gene: TRBJ2-7; abundance: .; len: 12; v_gene: TRBV2; CDR3aa: CASSRTSYEQYF; CDR3nt: TGTGCCAGCAGTCGTACAAGCTACGAGCAGTACTTC
d_gene: TRBD1; j_gene: TRBJ2-7; abundance: once; len: 15; v_gene: TRBV19; CDR3aa: CASRPPGQGAYEQYF; CDR3nt: TGTGCCAGTAGGCCCCCGGGACAGGGGGCATACGAGCAGTACTTC